This T cell receptor (beta chain) emerged from a study of T cell responses to AZD1222 COVID-19 vaccine. As to this clone: Its specificity is unknown.

TCRdb keeps only in-frame clones here, not all; method: immunoSEQ multiplex PCR. The table includes some 130,000 clones, around nine tenths detected once. General study results and limits: Spike-specific TCR breadth and depth rose after two AZD1222 doses.

The V gene lost 1 base and the J gene lost 0 bases, with 4 bases spanning the gap. CDR1 is SNHLY and CDR2 is FYNNEI in the germline V gene. This CDR3 region has 14 residues. This sequence joins TRBV2 and TRBJ1-5; no definite D call. The receptor was isolated from an adult in good health. The material was peripheral blood, obtained on day 0 of AZD1222 vaccination. Written as DNA, the CDR3 is TGTGCCAGCAGTGAAGAGGTTAGCAATCAGCCCCAGCATTTT. As protein: CASSEEVSNQPQHF. Looking up the rest from reference TRBV2 and TRBJ1-5 gives the full variable domain: EPEVTQTPSHQVTQMGQEVILRCVPISNHLYFYWYRQILGQKVEFLVSFYNNEISEKSEIFDDQFSVERPDGSNFTLKIRSTKLEDSAMYFCASSEEVSNQPQHFGDGTRLSIL.